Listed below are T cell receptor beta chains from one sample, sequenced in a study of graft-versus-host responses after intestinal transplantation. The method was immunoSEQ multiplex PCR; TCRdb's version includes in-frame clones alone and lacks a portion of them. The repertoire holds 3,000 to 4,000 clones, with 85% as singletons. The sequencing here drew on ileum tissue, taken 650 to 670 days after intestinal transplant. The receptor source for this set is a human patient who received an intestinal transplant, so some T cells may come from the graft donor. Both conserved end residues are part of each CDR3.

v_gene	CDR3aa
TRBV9	CASSVGGGALGGELFF
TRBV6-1	CASRPEGSYEQYF
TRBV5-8	CASSEVTSGEETQYF
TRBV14	CASRPSAGIEQFF
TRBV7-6	CASSYGQKDYNEQFF
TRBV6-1	CASREPLGKLFF
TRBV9	CASSVQGLNTGELFF
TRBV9	CASSLSPGLAGDTGELFF
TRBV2	CASSADPTEAFF
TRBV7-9	CASSPLGTGLIGGTDTQYF
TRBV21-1	CASSKDRTGTTGELFF
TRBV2	CASSWGTGPSGYGYTF
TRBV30	CAWSPPLSSPLHF
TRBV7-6	CASSLSGRFNEQFF
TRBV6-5	CASSPGDGYTF
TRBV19	CASSLGYLGATDTQYF
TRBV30	CAWGRPGQGVEKLFF
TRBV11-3	CASSSGPGTGNTIYF
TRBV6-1	CASSVSVAVGEQYF
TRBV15	CATSRDWRGGPYNEQFF
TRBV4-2	CASSRDRDYGYTF
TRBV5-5	CASSLYNGRLGNEKLFF
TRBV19	CASSIRAGNTIYF
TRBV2	CARTASLKQGSAALHF
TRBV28	CASSLSGPTQYF
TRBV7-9	CASSRYTGGLERYTQYF
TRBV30	CAWSQRGGGKTQYF
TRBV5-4	CASSAGGSSYEQYF
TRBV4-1	CATRGNSGNTEAFF
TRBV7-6	CASSSTIQRGGSKETQYF
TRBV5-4	CASSLGGQGLNSPLHF
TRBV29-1	CSVSGGSGNTIYF
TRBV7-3	CASSLQGSARHEQFF
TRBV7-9	CASAGTGSEAFF
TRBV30	CAWSTGGYEQYF
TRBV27	CASRTEGQGVYNEQFF
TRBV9	CASSVGGPTYEQYF